What follows are 4 T cell receptor beta chains derived from one specimen sequenced in a study of glioma-infiltrating T cells. Using RNA template, CDR3s of TCR alpha and beta were amplified with iRepertoire arm-PCR. Via MiXCR, TCRdb re-called the multiplex PCR reads, giving one row per CDR3 protein. Here the sample spans around 180,000 distinct CDR3 sequences, around 42% being singletons. The material sequenced was glioma tissue, nonneoplastic brain tissue, or PBMCs (not recorded which). Receptors originate from a human donor with low-grade glioma or glioblastoma, undergoing nonglioma brain surgery, or in good health (not recorded which).

There are a few counts of this clonotype. The chain has TRBV12-3 or TRBV12-4 and TRBJ1-4; possible D gene TRBD1, 5 bases. The CDR3 consists of 16 residues. The V gene lost 0 bases and the J gene lost 7 bases, with 15 bases spanning the gap. CDR3 DNA sequence: TGTGCCAGCAGTTTAGCGCAGTCCCCTGGGGGTGAAAAACTGTTTTTT. It is translated as CASSLAQSPGGEKLFF.

Regarding this clonotype: An end of the junction differs from the germline gene, which may be a read error. The chain is built from TRBV7-9 and TRBJ2-3; D remains ambiguous. CDR3 size: 13 residues. Germline-derived CDR1 and CDR2 are SEHNR and FQNEAQ (reference sequence). CDR3 in amino acids: CASSVASTDTQYF. The CDR3, as DNA: TGTGCCAGCAGCGTAGCTAGCACAGATACGCAGTATTTT.

This clonotype appeared once. V is TRBV11-2 and J is TRBJ2-7, with TRBD2 identical over 11 bases. Germline loops: CDR1 SGHAT, CDR2 FQNNGV. V shed 6 bases and J 3 bases; nucleotides not matched to a gene: 7. This CDR3 has 15 residues. The CDR3 reads CASSTNLAGGYEQYF. The CDR3 nucleotides are TGTGCCAGCAGTACCAATCTAGCGGGAGGCTACGAGCAGTACTTC.

The J gene is TRBJ2-7, the V gene TRBV7-2, with D possibly matching TRBD1 (6 bases). The ends were cut back, 2 bases at V and 8 bases at J, with 16 bases in the middle. CDR1 is SGHTA, CDR2 FQGNSA, per germline. This CDR3 comprises 14 residues. The CDR3 loop is CASSLPGQWDQQYF. The CDR3 nucleotides are TGTGCCAGCAGCTTACCTGGACAGTGGGACCAGCAGTACTTC.